A single sample is the source of the 5 T cell receptor beta chains below, sequenced in a study of immune cell composition in non-small cell lung cancer (dated by TCRdb to 2015 to 2018). Receptor amplification or capture employed the immunoSEQ multiplex PCR assay. What TCRdb holds here is the immuneACCESS table cut down to in-frame rearrangements. Part of the clones is not present; checked against another copy, under half of the missing clones reflect an unresolved V gene, and the others are unexplained. For this sample there are about 2,500 clones; more than 75% appear just once. The ten largest clones take up around a fifth of the sample. Normal lung samples came from the same patient and were non-adjacent lung tissue collected as far from the tumour as possible, with a minimum distance of 3 cm. The source material was non-adjacent lung tissue. These receptors originate from a human donor with non-small cell lung cancer.

The chain recombines TRBV19 with TRBJ2-3, with D possibly matching TRBD1 (5 bases). With 6 bases removed from V and 0 bases from J, the gap between germline ends came to 22 bases. Germline CDR1 is LNHDA and CDR2 is SQIVND (reference sequence). This CDR3 has 18 residues. CDR3 nucleotides: TGTGCCAGTAGCCCGAACGGCCGGCAGGGCTATAGCACAGATACGCAGTATTTT. The encoded protein is CASSPNGRQGYSTDTQYF.

The chain joins TRBV27 to TRBJ2-5; 10 bases are shared with TRBD2. Germline assignment: CDR1 MNHEY and CDR2 SMNVEV (reference sequence). This CDR3 is 16 amino acids long. With 5 bases clipped from V and 2 bases from J, the junction kept 8 bases outside the gene matches. The CDR3: CASSPSAGGPQETQYF. The DNA of the CDR3 is TGTGCCAGCAGTCCCTCAGCGGGAGGGCCTCAAGAGACCCAGTACTTC.

The chain combines TRBV19 with TRBJ2-3, with 12 bases aligning to TRBD2. V was pared by 5 bases and J by 3 bases, with 6 bases of the junction left unmatched. Per germline, CDR1 LNHDA and CDR2 SQIVND (reference sequence). The CDR3 spans 16 residues. CDR3 bases: TGTGCCAGTAGTCCCTTGCTAGCGGGAGGGACAGATACGCAGTATTTT. It codes for CASSPLLAGGTDTQYF.

V gene TRBV2 combines with J gene TRBJ1-2, with D perhaps TRBD1 (6 bases). Trimming left V 9 bases short and J 4 bases short, with 15 bases between. Germline assignment: CDR1 SNHLY and CDR2 FYNNEI. CDR3 size: 13 residues. CDR3 in DNA: TGTGCCAGGGAAAAGGGGGGGCCCTATGGCTACACCTTC. As protein: CAREKGGPYGYTF.

This rearrangement joins TRBV11-2 to TRBJ2-3, with D uncertain. CDR1 and CDR2 from the germline V gene are SGHAT and FQNNGV. The CDR3 length is 12 residues. The V gene lost 7 bases and the J gene lost 5 bases, with 10 bases spanning the gap. The CDR3 here is CASTNYEDTQYF. In nucleotides, the CDR3 is TGTGCCAGCACCAACTACGAAGATACGCAGTATTTT. Filled out from reference TRBV11-2 and TRBJ2-3, the complete variable domain reads EAGVAQSPRYKIIEKRQSVAFWCNPISGHATLYWYQQILGQGPKLLIQFQNNGVVDDSQLPKDRFSAERLKGVDSTLKIQPAKLEDSAVYLCASTNYEDTQYFGPGTRLTVL.